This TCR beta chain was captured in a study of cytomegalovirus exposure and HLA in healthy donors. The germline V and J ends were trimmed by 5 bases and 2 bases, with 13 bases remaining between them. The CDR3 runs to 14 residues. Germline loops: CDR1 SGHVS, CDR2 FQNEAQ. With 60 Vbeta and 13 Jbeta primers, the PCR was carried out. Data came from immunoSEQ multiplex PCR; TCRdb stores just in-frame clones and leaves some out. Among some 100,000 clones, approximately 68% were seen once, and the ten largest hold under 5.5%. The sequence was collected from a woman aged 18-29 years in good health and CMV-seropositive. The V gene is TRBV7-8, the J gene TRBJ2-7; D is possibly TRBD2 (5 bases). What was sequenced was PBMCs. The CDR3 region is CASSGETGTYEQYF. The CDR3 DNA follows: TGTGCCAGCAGCGGAGAGACGGGGACCTACGAGCAGTACTTC.